This T cell receptor (beta chain) was sequenced in a study of T cell responses to AZD1222 COVID-19 vaccine. Across the whole study: Combined were second doses at about 4 or about 12 weeks. The study, taken as a whole, reports: Reportedly, nearly half of unique spike TCRs recognized epitopes outside B.1.351/B.1.1.7 mutations. White British donors predominated, females outnumbered males, and clonal diversity was possibly underestimated. AZD1222 recipients seropositive at baseline numbered only five to seven.

Of note for this clone: Its antigen is unidentified.

Only in-frame clones appear in the TCRdb table, and some are missing; sequencing was by immunoSEQ multiplex PCR. Among about 99,000 clones listed, around nine tenths were seen once. Trimming cost V 6 bases and J 1 base; bases outside gene matches: 5. CDR1 is SQVTM, CDR2 ANQGSEA, per germline. There are 14 residues in the CDR3. This chain joins TRBV29-1 and TRBJ2-3; 9 nucleotides line up with TRBD1. This receptor was taken from an adult in good health. Sequences were derived from peripheral blood, sampled on day 0 of AZD1222 vaccination. This CDR3 reads CSVTGGGGTDTQYF. In nucleotides, the CDR3 is TGCAGCGTCACAGGGGGCGGCGGCACAGATACGCAGTATTTT.